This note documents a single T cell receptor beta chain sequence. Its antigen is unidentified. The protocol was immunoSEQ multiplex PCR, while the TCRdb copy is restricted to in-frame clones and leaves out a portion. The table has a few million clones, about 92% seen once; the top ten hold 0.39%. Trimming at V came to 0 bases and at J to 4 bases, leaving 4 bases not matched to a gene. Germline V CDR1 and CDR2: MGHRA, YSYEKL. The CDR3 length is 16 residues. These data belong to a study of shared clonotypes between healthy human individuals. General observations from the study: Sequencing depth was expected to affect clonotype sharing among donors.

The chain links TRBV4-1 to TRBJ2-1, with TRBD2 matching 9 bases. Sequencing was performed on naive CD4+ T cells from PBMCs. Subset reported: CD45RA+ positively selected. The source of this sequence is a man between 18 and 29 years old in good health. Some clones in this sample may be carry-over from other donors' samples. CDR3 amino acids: CASSQDGTSWYNEQFF. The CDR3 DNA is TGCGCCAGCAGCCAAGACGGGACTAGCTGGTACAATGAGCAGTTCTTC.